This is a list of T cell receptor beta chains from one sample in a study of T cell responses to AZD1222 COVID-19 vaccine. The protocol was immunoSEQ multiplex PCR, while the TCRdb copy is restricted to in-frame clones and leaves out a portion. The sample includes approximately 50,000 clones, around 85% of them seen just once. The sample consisted of peripheral blood, taken on day 0 of MenACWY control vaccination. The receptors come from an adult in good health. Both conserved end residues are part of each CDR3. The order of the fields is V gene, CDR3 protein.

TRBV7-2,CASSSGTSLPSYEQYF
TRBV6-2/TRBV6-3,CASSFAGGNTEAFF
TRBV28,CASSTGQGRKGLYEQYF
TRBV29-1,CSVEELGNEKLFF
TRBV2,CASGGTSGYNEQFF
TRBV24-1,CATSDYEQYF
TRBV6-5,CASRWGQSTDTQYF
TRBV6-5,CASSNQGNSNQPQHF
TRBV6-2/TRBV6-3,CASSYSTVLQVWAFF
TRBV5-1,CASSLAGSSTDTQYF
TRBV5-8,CASSWETGRANEKLFF
TRBV7-3,CASSLTYNSPLHF
TRBV10-3,CAISEVTGAGEKLFF
TRBV5-6,CASSLASQISNQPQHF
TRBV4-3,CASSQDIGNEQFF
TRBV28,CASSSNPGQGTSGYTF
TRBV11-2,CASSLVPGLADNEQFF
TRBV6-5,CATHRLAGNNEQFF
TRBV7-8,CASSLGQGGQPQHF
TRBV19,CASSPDSANYGYTF
TRBV29-1,CSVDGPQYF
TRBV3-1/TRBV3-2,CASSQVGASSYEQYF
TRBV7-8,CASSLGGATYEQYF
TRBV11-3,CASSLGSPGGDTQYF
TRBV2,CASSVTRSGANVLTF
TRBV27,CASSLSWPSGYEQYF
TRBV6-2/TRBV6-3,CASSYPGGHYEQYF
TRBV21-1,CASSRGCTGTPWGYEQYF
TRBV11-2,CASSLGGTNQPQHF